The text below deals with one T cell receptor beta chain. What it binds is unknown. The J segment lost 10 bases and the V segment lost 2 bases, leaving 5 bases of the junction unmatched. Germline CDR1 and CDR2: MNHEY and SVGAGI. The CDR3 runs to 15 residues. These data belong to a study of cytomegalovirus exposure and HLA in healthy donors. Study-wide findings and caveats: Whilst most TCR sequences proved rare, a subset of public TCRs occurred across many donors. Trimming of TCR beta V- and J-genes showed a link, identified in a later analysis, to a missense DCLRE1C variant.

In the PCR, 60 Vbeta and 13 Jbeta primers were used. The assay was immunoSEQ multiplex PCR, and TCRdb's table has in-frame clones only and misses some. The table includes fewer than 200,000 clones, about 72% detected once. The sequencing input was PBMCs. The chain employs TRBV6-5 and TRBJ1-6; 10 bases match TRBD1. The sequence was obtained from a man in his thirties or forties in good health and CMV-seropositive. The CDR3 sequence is CASSYRRTGGSPLHF. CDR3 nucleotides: TGTGCCAGCAGTTACCGCCGGACAGGGGGGTCACCCCTCCACTTT.